This TCR beta chain stems from a study of T cells after posttransplantation cyclophosphamide. This related bone marrow graft donor gave peripheral blood on the day of marrow donation. This clone has only one observation. The antigen is unknown. Study-wide results and limits: Tissue-infiltrating T cells from skin or gut overlapped little with blood T cells. Later blood repertoires were often dominated by clones from the donor CD8+ memory compartment. After PTCy, TRB diversity resembled that of CNI/methotrexate controls.

The method was immunoSEQ multiplex PCR; TCRdb's version includes in-frame clones alone and lacks a portion of them. The sample holds about 6,000 clones; roughly 98% are singletons and the top ten take around 0.85%. Trimming at V came to 4 bases and at J to 0 bases, leaving 5 bases not matched to a gene. CDR1 is GTSNPN, CDR2 SVGIG, per germline (reference sequence). The CDR3 runs to 16 residues. V usage is TRBV30 and J usage is TRBJ2-6; 8 bases line up with TRBD2. The sequence came from a man between 35 and 55 years old in good health, CMV-negative, and a related stem cell transplant donor. Material for sequencing was memory CD4+ T cells sorted from PBMCs. DNA for the CDR3: TGTGCCTGGAACAGCGGGAGCCTCTCTGGGGCCAACGTCCTGACTTTC. Its protein is CAWNSGSLSGANVLTF.